These 29 T cell receptor beta chains came from one sample sequenced in a study of blood T cell repertoires in COVID-19 (dated by TCRdb to the early 2020s). The library relied on the immunoSEQ multiplex PCR assay. TCRdb provides this immuneACCESS table in a form limited to in-frame rearrangements. Some clones are lacking; in checked studies, under half of them reflect an unresolved V gene, and why the rest are absent is not known. The sample yields about 180,000 clones; around 80% were counted once. Together, the top ten hold roughly 15% of the sample. Sequencing was carried out using PBMCs or T cells enriched from blood (not recorded which). These TCRs come from a man over 45 who had recovered from COVID-19.

V is TRBV29-1 and J is TRBJ1-1, with 8 bases that match TRBD1. In germline, CDR1 is SQVTM, CDR2 ANQGSEA. CDR3 length: 15 amino acids. V lost 3 bases to trimming and J lost 2 bases; unmatched junction nucleotides: 8. CDR3 DNA: TGCAGCGTTGACGTCCTGGGACAGGAAAACACTGAAGCTTTCTTT. This codes for CSVDVLGQENTEAFF.

V gene TRBV3-1 (or the pseudogene TRBV3-2) combines with J gene TRBJ1-2; 11 bases fit TRBD1. With V trimmed by 2 bases and J by 7 bases, 6 bases remained unmatched. The CDR3 has 15 amino acids. Germline-derived CDR1 and CDR2 are LGHDT and YNNKEL (reference sequence). The CDR3 DNA sequence: TGTGCCAGCAGCCAAATGGACAGGGGGCAAGGTGGCTACACCTTC. It is translated as CASSQMDRGQGGYTF.

A word on this clone: At one end, the junction sequence differs from germline, possibly due to a read error. The chain couples TRBV9 to TRBJ1-6; D remains unclear. The CDR3 has 13 residues. Germline V gives CDR1 SGDLS, CDR2 YYNGEE. The CDR3 loop reads CASSVSYSSPLHF. Written as DNA, the CDR3 is TGTGCCAGCAGCGTATCCTATAGTTCACCCCTCCACTTT.

This clone was observed once. The genes are TRBV3-1 (or the pseudogene TRBV3-2) and TRBJ2-3; TRBD2 matches 7 bases. The CDR3 length is 15 residues. V trimming: 4 bases; J trimming: 0 bases; junction bases outside the gene matches: 4. Per the germline V gene, CDR1 is LGHDT and CDR2 is YNNKEL (reference sequence). CDR3 bases: TGTGCCAGCAGCCCTTTGGGGGGGAGCACAGATACGCAGTATTTT. Translation gives CASSPLGGSTDTQYF.

The chain is built from TRBV10-3 and TRBJ1-5; perhaps TRBD1 as D (5 bases). Trimming pared 9 bases from V and 7 bases from J, leaving 19 bases between. The CDR3 totals 14 residues. Germline CDR1 ENHRY, CDR2 SYGVKD. Here the CDR3 DNA reads TGTGCCATTGGCCGGGGGGACGGTAACCAGCCCCAGCATTTT. Amino acid sequence: CAIGRGDGNQPQHF.

V and J are TRBV2 and TRBJ1-1, with D uncertain. The CDR3 extends over 12 amino acids. CDR1 is SNHLY and CDR2 is FYNNEI in the germline V gene. V was clipped by 6 bases and J by 0 bases, with 5 bases between them. The CDR3 reads CASRYMNTEAFF. CDR3 bases: TGTGCCAGCAGGTATATGAACACTGAAGCTTTCTTT. The entire variable domain, with the rest obtained from reference TRBV2 and TRBJ1-1, is as follows: EPEVTQTPSHQVTQMGQEVILRCVPISNHLYFYWYRQILGQKVEFLVSFYNNEISEKSEIFDDQFSVERPDGSNFTLKIRSTKLEDSAMYFCASRYMNTEAFFGQGTRLTVV.

This chain links TRBV7-3 with TRBJ2-2; TRBD1 might be the D (5 bases). V lost 2 bases and J lost 9, with 7 bases in between. Germline-derived CDR1 and CDR2 are SGHTA and FQGTGA. CDR3 size: 12 residues. CDR3 amino acids: CASSLQGRELFF. Written as DNA, the CDR3 is TGTGCCAGCAGCTTACAGGGCAGGGAGCTGTTTTTT.

The CDR3: CASSLTLSSYEQYF. CDR3 DNA: TGTGCCAGCAGCCTTACTCTTAGCTCCTACGAGCAGTACTTC. The V and J genes are TRBV7-9 and TRBJ2-7; no firm D call. V gave up 5 bases and J gave up 0 bases, with 11 bases separating them. Germline lookup yields CDR1 SEHNR and CDR2 FQNEAQ (reference sequence). CDR3 length: 14 amino acids.

The chain is built from TRBV12-5 and TRBJ1-1; a possible D gene is TRBD1 (5 bases). The CDR3 extends over 17 amino acids. Trimming removed 2 bases at V and 0 bases at J, with 16 bases between. The V gene's germline CDR1 is LGHNT and CDR2 FRNRAP. The CDR3: CASGLPGQFSMNTEAFF. CDR3 bases: TGTGCTAGTGGTTTGCCTGGACAATTTTCGATGAACACTGAAGCTTTCTTT.

The chain couples TRBV19 to TRBJ2-5; the D gene is possibly TRBD2 (5 bases). Germline assignment: CDR1 LNHDA and CDR2 SQIVND (reference sequence). The CDR3 extends over 12 amino acids. V was pared by 6 bases and J by 4 bases, with 9 bases between. This chain's CDR3 is CASSPGGETQYF. CDR3 in DNA: TGTGCCAGTAGCCCAGGAGGAGAGACCCAGTACTTC.

J is TRBJ2-2 and V is TRBV6-2 or TRBV6-3; the D is unclear. This CDR3 is built from 16 residues. Germline assignment: CDR1 MNHEY and CDR2 SVGEGT. V lost 0 bases and J 5 bases, leaving 13 bases between the germline ends. DNA for the CDR3: TGTGCCAGCAGTTACTCGGCTAGTTGGCGGACCGGGGAGCTGTTTTTT. Amino acid sequence: CASSYSASWRTGELFF.

The chain links TRBV7-9 to TRBJ1-2; no reliable D call. Germline CDR1 reads SEHNR; CDR2 reads FQNEAQ (reference sequence). This CDR3 has 13 amino acids. Trimming stripped 0 bases from V and 8 bases from J, with 10 bases between. This chain's CDR3 is CASSLADSRGYTF. CDR3 in DNA: TGTGCCAGCAGCTTAGCAGATTCTCGGGGCTACACCTTC.

The V gene is TRBV4-2, the J gene TRBJ2-2, with a possible D match to TRBD2 (6 bases). The germline V and J ends were trimmed by 4 bases and 6 bases, with 18 bases remaining between them. This CDR3 contains 16 residues. The germline V gene encodes CDR1 LGHNA and CDR2 YNFKEQ. CDR3 in DNA: TGTGCCAGCAGCCTGTCTGGTGGGGGGAGTCCCGGGGAGCTGTTTTTT. Its protein product is CASSLSGGGSPGELFF.

The chain has TRBV9 and TRBJ2-6, with 7 bases matching TRBD1. Germline V gene sequence: CDR1 SGDLS, CDR2 YYNGEE. The CDR3 loop spans 17 amino acids. Unmatched junction bases numbered 7, after V lost 4 bases and J lost 0 bases. This chain's CDR3 is CASSFRTGPSGANVLTF. In DNA form, the CDR3 reads TGTGCCAGCAGCTTTCGGACAGGACCCTCTGGGGCCAACGTCCTGACTTTC.

The rearrangement uses TRBV18 and TRBJ2-6; D unclear. The ends were cut back, 2 bases at V and 1 base at J, with 18 bases in the middle. Germline V gives CDR1 KGHSH, CDR2 LQKENI. The CDR3 contains 19 residues. CDR3 DNA: TGTGCCAGCTCACCAGGAAGAGACATTCACCTATCTGGGGCCAACGTCCTGACTTTC. It specifies CASSPGRDIHLSGANVLTF.

The rearrangement links TRBV28 to TRBJ1-2; TRBD1 agrees at 10 bases. The CDR3 contains 15 residues. The junction had 4 bases not matched to a gene; V was cut back by 5 bases and J by 1 base. From germline, CDR1 is MDHEN and CDR2 SYDVKM. CDR3 nucleotides: TGTGCCAGCAGTCCAGGGGACAGGGGTAACTATGGCTACACCTTC. It translates to CASSPGDRGNYGYTF.

This rearrangement joins TRBV30 to TRBJ1-4, with 9 bases matching TRBD1. The CDR3 is 16 amino acids. The V segment lost 0 bases and the J segment 1 base; nucleotides outside the gene matches: 3. Germline CDR1 is GTSNPN and CDR2 is SVGIG (reference sequence). The DNA of the CDR3 is TGTGCCTGGAGTGTAGGACAGGGGTTAACTAATGAAAAACTGTTTTTT. It translates to CAWSVGQGLTNEKLFF.

The V gene is TRBV19, the J gene TRBJ2-1; D is unclear. Trimming took 1 base from V and 1 from J, leaving 8 bases between them. The CDR3 consists of 15 residues. Germline V gene lookup returns CDR1 LNHDA and CDR2 SQIVND (reference sequence). CDR3 DNA sequence: TGTGCCAGTAGTATAGGAATAGCTTCCTACAATGAGCAGTTCTTC. The encoded protein is CASSIGIASYNEQFF.

This clone was observed a few times. The chain combines TRBV12-3 or TRBV12-4 with TRBJ1-2; tentative D call: TRBD1 (6 bases). Trimming left V 3 bases short and J 8 bases short, with 13 bases between. CDR3 size: 13 residues. The CDR3 coding sequence is TGTGCCAGCAGTTTGAAAGGGGGTGGCGGCTACACCTTC. Protein product: CASSLKGGGGYTF.

Here the CDR3 DNA reads TGTGCCAGCAGCTCGAGGGGGCGCGCGGACTATGGCTACACCTTC. Encoded protein: CASSSRGRADYGYTF. The chain joins TRBV4-2 to TRBJ1-2; 7 nucleotides align to TRBD1. The CDR3 runs to 15 residues. J was trimmed by 3 bases and V by 5 bases; bases with no gene match: 9. Germline V gene data show CDR1 as LGHNA and CDR2 as YNFKEQ.

The chain carries TRBV27 and TRBJ2-3, with a weak D call TRBD2 (5 bases). CDR1 is MNHEY and CDR2 is SMNVEV in the germline V gene (reference sequence). The CDR3 spans 14 residues. The germline V and J ends were trimmed by 0 bases and 4 bases, with 8 bases remaining between them. The CDR3 spells CASSLSVGADTQYF. The CDR3 DNA is TGTGCCAGCAGTTTATCGGTGGGAGCAGATACGCAGTATTTT.

This chain connects TRBV2 to TRBJ2-3; D is ambiguous. V was clipped by 0 bases and J by 8 bases, with 12 bases between them. The germline V gene has CDR1 SNHLY and CDR2 FYNNEI. The CDR3 runs 14 residues. The CDR3 region has the DNA TGTGCCAGCAGTGAAGCCCCGGATCCAGGTACGCAGTATTTT. It codes for CASSEAPDPGTQYF.

The chain couples TRBV7-9 to TRBJ2-3; 14 positions match TRBD2. The germline V gene has CDR1 SEHNR and CDR2 FQNEAQ (reference sequence). After removal of 6 bases from V and 3 bases from J, the junction contained 5 bases not matched to a gene. The CDR3 has 16 residues. The CDR3, as DNA: TGTGCCAGCAGTAGACTAGCGGGGGGGCTTACAGATACGCAGTATTTT. Its protein product is CASSRLAGGLTDTQYF.

Only a few counts were recorded for this clone. V is TRBV7-9 and J is TRBJ2-7; no reliable D call. V gave up 5 bases and J gave up 0 bases, with 14 bases separating them. The CDR3 is 15 amino acids. CDR1 is SEHNR, CDR2 FQNEAQ, per germline (reference sequence). CDR3 amino acids: CASSPSPESSYEQYF. As DNA, the CDR3 is TGTGCCAGCAGCCCTAGTCCTGAGAGCTCCTACGAGCAGTACTTC.

This clone came up once. The DNA of the CDR3 is TGTGCCAGCAGCACCCCGGGACAGGGGGCTATGAATGCTTTCTTT. As protein: CASSTPGQGAMNAFF. The rearrangement uses TRBV5-4 and TRBJ1-1; the match to TRBD1 covers 12 bases. Trimming at V came to 4 bases and at J to 11 bases, leaving 12 bases not matched to a gene. This CDR3 region has 15 residues. Germline values: CDR1 SGHNT, CDR2 YYREEE (reference sequence). Filled out from reference TRBV5-4 and TRBJ1-1, the complete variable domain reads ETGVTQSPTHLIKTRGQQVTLRCSSQSGHNTVSWYQQALGQGPQFIFQYYREEENGRGNFPPRFSGLQFPNYSSELNVNALELDDSALYLCASSTPGQGAMNAFFGQGTRLTVV.

This clone showed up just a few times. The chain employs TRBV6-5 and TRBJ1-5, with D perhaps matching TRBD1 (6 bases). This CDR3 contains 12 residues. Germline V gene sequence: CDR1 MNHEY, CDR2 SVGAGI. V was clipped by 4 bases and J by 7 bases, with 8 bases between them. CDR3 nucleotide sequence: TGTGCCAGCAGTTTCCAGGGGCAGCCCCAGCATTTT. Translated: CASSFQGQPQHF.

The DNA for the CDR3 is TGTGCCAGCAGCTTTGGGACAGGGGTGAGCGGCTACACCTTC. Its protein is CASSFGTGVSGYTF. The chain joins TRBV7-3 to TRBJ1-2, with 10 bases lining up with TRBD1. V dropped 3 bases and J dropped 8; count of bases not matched to a gene: 6. The CDR3 is made up of 14 amino acids. In germline, CDR1 is SGHTA, CDR2 FQGTGA.

This rearrangement joins TRBV11-2 to TRBJ2-5; D perhaps matches TRBD1 (5 bases). The CDR3 is made up of 13 amino acids. CDR1 and CDR2 from the germline V gene are SGHAT and FQNNGV. Deletions cut 7 bases from V and 3 bases from J, with 12 bases between. The CDR3 DNA follows: TGTGCCAGCACCTCCGTAGGGGAAGAGACCCAGTACTTC. It codes for CASTSVGEETQYF.

The chain has TRBV6-1 and TRBJ2-3; D is unclear. Germline V gene lookup returns CDR1 MNHNS and CDR2 SASEGT. CDR3 length equals 18 residues. Trimming shortened V by 2 bases and J by 0 bases, and 18 bases separated the two germline ends. The CDR3 sequence is CASSESLFAGGSTDTQYF. The CDR3 nucleotides are TGTGCCAGCAGTGAAAGCCTTTTCGCTGGTGGTAGCACAGATACGCAGTATTTT.